This T cell receptor (beta chain) was retrieved from a study of T cells in tumors and immune-related adverse events. Clones were sequenced by immunoSEQ multiplex PCR, and TCRdb holds only the in-frame ones, with some missing. The sample contains several hundred clones, 90% of which appear only once. The specimen comprised kidney tissue, sampled from a patient treated with anti-PD-1 therapy. The TCR comes from a female donor with metastatic renal cell carcinoma.

The DNA of the CDR3 is TGTGCCAGCAGTGTCCAGGAGGGCTACGAGCAGTACTTC. Amino acids: CASSVQEGYEQYF. The J gene is TRBJ2-7, the V gene TRBV6-5, with D tentatively TRBD2 (6 bases). The germline V gene encodes CDR1 MNHEY and CDR2 SVGAGI. Trimming removed 5 bases at V and 3 bases at J, with 11 bases between. This CDR3 contains 13 residues.